The next 21 T cell receptor beta chains were all read from a single sample in a study of T-cell reconstitution after alpha-beta-depleted transplantation in children. Unique molecular identifiers were incorporated during preparation of the TCRbeta library. Each CDR3 protein is one row after TCRdb ran MiXCR on the PCR reads. The sample contains about 980,000 distinct CDR3 sequences, about 30% of which appear only once. Sequenced here: PBMCs, mostly from graft donor cells, sampled 360 days after TCRalphabeta/CD19-depleted stem cell transplant. These receptors originate from a boy in the first two years of life who had a stem cell transplant for SCID, so the T cells may come from the graft donor.

J is TRBJ1-4 and V is TRBV2; TRBD1 matches 9 bases. Trimming cost V 8 bases and J 5 bases; bases outside gene matches: 9. CDR3 length: 15 amino acids. Germline V lookup: CDR1 SNHLY, CDR2 FYNNEI. DNA for the CDR3: TGTGCCAGCGAGCAGGGACAGGGACGAAATGAAAAACTGTTTTTT. This codes for CASEQGQGRNEKLFF.

The J gene is TRBJ2-5, the V gene TRBV7-2; D not certain. CDR3 size: 14 residues. CDR1 SGHTA and CDR2 FQGNSA come from the germline V gene. Trimming stripped 3 bases from V and 0 bases from J, with 8 bases between. The CDR3 here is CASSFSPYQETQYF. The CDR3, as DNA: TGTGCCAGCAGCTTTAGCCCGTACCAAGAGACCCAGTACTTC.

V and J are TRBV20-1 and TRBJ2-7; no reliable D call. This CDR3 has 13 amino acids. Trimming shortened V by 0 bases and J by 4 bases, and 10 bases separated the two germline ends. Germline assignment: CDR1 DFQATT and CDR2 SNEGSKA (reference sequence). DNA for the CDR3: TGCAGTGCTAGAGATGACCACGGGTACGAGCAGTACTTC. This gives the protein CSARDDHGYEQYF.

Points on this clonotype: This is likely a read error, given that the CDR3 carries no conserved phenylalanine or tryptophan at its end. The chain recombines TRBV6-6 with TRBJ1-4; D possibly corresponds to TRBD1 (6 bases). V dropped 7 bases and J dropped 7 bases, with 13 bases sitting between them. The CDR3 spans 13 residues. From germline, CDR1 is MNHNY and CDR2 SVGAGI (reference sequence). In DNA, the CDR3 is TGTGCCAGCAATAGGGGGATCGGTGAAAAACTGTTTTGT. Its translation: CASNRGIGEKLFC.

This clonotype was observed a few times. The CDR3 protein is CASSLGGVPSTDTQYF. CDR3 coding DNA: TGTGCCAGCAGTTTAGGGGGAGTTCCTAGCACAGATACGCAGTATTTT. The chain employs TRBV12-3 or TRBV12-4 and TRBJ2-3; a possible D gene is TRBD2 (5 bases). V gave up 1 base and J gave up 0 bases, with 11 bases separating them. This CDR3 contains 16 residues.

This clonotype has a handful of counts. This rearrangement joins TRBV7-2 to TRBJ1-1, with TRBD1 matching over 8 bases. With V trimmed by 5 bases and J by 4 bases, 6 bases remained unmatched. The CDR3 runs to 14 residues. Looked up from germline, CDR1 is SGHTA and CDR2 is FQGNSA. CDR3 region: CASSTNTGGTEAFF. In DNA form, the CDR3 reads TGTGCCAGCAGCACCAATACAGGGGGCACTGAAGCTTTCTTT.

This rearrangement joins TRBV5-1 to TRBJ2-1; no clear D. Trimming pared 0 bases from V and 12 bases from J, leaving 16 bases between. CDR1 is SGHRS, CDR2 YFSETQ, per germline. This CDR3 comprises 14 residues. The CDR3 region has the DNA TGCGCCAGCAGCTTGGGACCACCTACCCCCGGGCAGTTCTTC. Amino acids: CASSLGPPTPGQFF.

This rearrangement joins TRBV27 to TRBJ2-7; the D is unclear. Per germline, CDR1 MNHEY and CDR2 SMNVEV (reference sequence). CDR3 length equals 14 residues. V gave up 3 bases and J gave up 7 bases, with 16 bases separating them. In nucleotides, the CDR3 is TGTGCCAGCAGTTTGAGGCCGCCAGTAGGGGAGCAGTACTTC. Translated: CASSLRPPVGEQYF.

This clonotype was seen a few times. This rearrangement joins TRBV20-1 to TRBJ2-7; 8 nucleotides line up with TRBD2. Per germline, CDR1 DFQATT and CDR2 SNEGSKA (reference sequence). The V segment lost 3 bases and the J segment 5 bases; nucleotides outside the gene matches: 12. This CDR3 comprises 15 residues. The CDR3 DNA sequence: TGCAGTGCTAGCCGAACCGGCGGGGGGCCCAACGAGCAGTACTTC. Residues: CSASRTGGGPNEQYF.

This chain's CDR3 is CASSQDRVGDYEQYF. The CDR3 region has the DNA TGCGCCAGCAGCCAAGATCGGGTAGGGGACTACGAGCAGTACTTC. The rearrangement joins TRBV4-1 to TRBJ2-7; D is perhaps TRBD1 (5 bases). Germline V CDR1 and CDR2: MGHRA, YSYEKL. V gave up 0 bases and J gave up 3 bases, with 12 bases separating them. The length of the CDR3 is 15 residues.

This clonotype has more than one count but fewer than ten. V usage is TRBV7-2 and J usage is TRBJ2-7; a weak D match, TRBD2 (5 bases). Germline V lookup: CDR1 SGHTA, CDR2 FQGNSA. The CDR3 covers 16 residues. V shed 3 bases and J shed 0 bases, with 15 bases lying between them. As DNA, the CDR3 is TGTGCCAGCAGCTTTCTCGGCCTAGCCGACTCCTACGAGCAGTACTTC. Its protein product is CASSFLGLADSYEQYF.

This clonotype has only a few counts. V and J are TRBV15 and TRBJ2-3; no firm D call. The germline gives CDR1 LNHNV, CDR2 YYDKDF (reference sequence). There are 13 residues in the CDR3. With 0 bases removed from V and 4 bases from J, the gap between germline ends came to 5 bases. The CDR3 region is CATSRDFPDTQYF. CDR3 nucleotides: TGTGCCACCAGCAGAGATTTCCCAGATACGCAGTATTTT.

The chain carries TRBV5-1 and TRBJ2-3, with unresolved D. V lost 4 bases and J 3 bases, leaving 21 bases between the germline ends. Germline lookup yields CDR1 SGHRS and CDR2 YFSETQ. The CDR3 consists of 17 residues. CDR3: CASSLRSLGKLTDTQYF. DNA for the CDR3: TGCGCCAGCAGCCTTAGAAGCTTGGGGAAACTGACAGATACGCAGTATTTT.

The rearrangement links TRBV9 to TRBJ2-1; perhaps TRBD2 as D (5 bases). The CDR3 totals 16 residues. Trimming stripped 3 bases from V and 6 bases from J, with 19 bases between. CDR1 and CDR2 from the germline V gene are SGDLS and YYNGEE. The CDR3 loop is CASSGREGRGSNEQFF. For the CDR3, the DNA is TGTGCCAGCAGCGGGAGAGAGGGCAGAGGGTCCAATGAGCAGTTCTTC.

The CDR3 DNA reads as TGTGCCAGCAGCCAAGACGCGGCTGGCAGGGGCGAGCAGTACTTC. Its translation: CASSQDAAGRGEQYF. V is TRBV3-1 and J is TRBJ2-7, with a tentative D call TRBD1 (6 bases). The germline CDR1 and CDR2 sequences are LGHDT and YNNKEL (reference sequence). Between the trimmed V and J ends, which lost 0 bases and 6 bases, there was a span of 15 bases. This CDR3 has 15 amino acids.

The gene calls are TRBV3-1 and TRBJ2-3; no firm D call. The CDR3 length is 13 residues. Germline-derived CDR1 and CDR2 are LGHDT and YNNKEL (reference sequence). Trimming cost V 0 bases and J 4 bases, with 5 bases left between them. For the CDR3, the DNA is TGTGCCAGCAGCCAAGATTTCGCAGATACGCAGTATTTT. It codes for CASSQDFADTQYF.

This clonotype was seen a few times. The rearrangement uses TRBV7-6 and TRBJ2-7; D is undetermined. This CDR3 is 13 amino acids long. V lost 5 bases and J 1 base, leaving 9 bases between the germline ends. In germline, CDR1 is SGHVS, CDR2 FNYEAQ. CDR3 sequence: CASSPEISYEQYF. The CDR3 DNA reads TGTGCCAGCAGCCCGGAAATATCCTACGAGCAGTACTTC.

The rearrangement uses TRBV5-1 and TRBJ2-1, with D tentatively TRBD1 (6 bases). Trimming left V 2 bases short and J 9 bases short, with 18 bases between. Germline assignment: CDR1 SGHRS and CDR2 YFSETQ. The CDR3 extends over 15 amino acids. CDR3 coding DNA: TGCGCCAGCAGCTTCCAGGGGCAGCGTGGTACTGAGCAGTTCTTC. Its protein product is CASSFQGQRGTEQFF.

The chain employs TRBV11-1 and TRBJ2-3, with a tentative D call TRBD1 (5 bases). CDR3 length: 19 residues. Germline V lookup: CDR1 SGHAT, CDR2 FQDESV (reference sequence). V was clipped by 1 base and J by 1 base, with 21 bases between them. CDR3 amino acids: CASSLVSRLTDLGTDTQYF. In DNA, the CDR3 is TGTGCCAGCAGCTTAGTGTCGCGTTTGACAGATCTGGGCACAGATACGCAGTATTTT.

The V and J genes are TRBV28 and TRBJ1-1; perhaps TRBD1 as D (5 bases). The length of the CDR3 is 16 residues. Germline V gives CDR1 MDHEN, CDR2 SYDVKM. V lost 6 bases, J lost 2 bases, and 19 bases lay in between. CDR3 in amino acids: CASRLPWGGENTEAFF. The CDR3 DNA follows: TGTGCCAGCAGGCTCCCCTGGGGAGGGGAAAACACTGAAGCTTTCTTT.

V usage is TRBV20-1 and J usage is TRBJ1-2, with a possible D match to TRBD1 (5 bases). Germline V gene data show CDR1 as DFQATT and CDR2 as SNEGSKA (reference sequence). V was trimmed by 0 bases and J by 3 bases, leaving 14 bases between them. The CDR3 is 15 amino acids. The CDR3 reads CSARDFGTGDYGYTF. DNA of the CDR3: TGCAGTGCTAGAGACTTCGGTACGGGGGACTATGGCTACACCTTC.